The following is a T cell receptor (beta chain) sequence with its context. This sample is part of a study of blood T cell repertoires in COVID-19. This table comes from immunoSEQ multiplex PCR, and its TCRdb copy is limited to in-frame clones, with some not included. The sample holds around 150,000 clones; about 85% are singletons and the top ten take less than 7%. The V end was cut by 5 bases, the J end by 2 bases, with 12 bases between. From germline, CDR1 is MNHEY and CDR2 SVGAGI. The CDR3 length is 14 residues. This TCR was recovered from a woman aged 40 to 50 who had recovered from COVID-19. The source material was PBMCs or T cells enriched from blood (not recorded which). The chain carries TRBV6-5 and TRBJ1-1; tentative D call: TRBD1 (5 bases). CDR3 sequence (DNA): TGTGCCAGCAGTAGCCCAGGGATAAACACTGAAGCTTTCTTT. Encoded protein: CASSSPGINTEAFF.